Each of the 2 T cell receptor beta chains below was sequenced from the same sample in a study of cytomegalovirus exposure and HLA in healthy donors. PCR primers comprised 60 Vbeta and 13 Jbeta primers. The repertoire was sequenced with immunoSEQ multiplex PCR; TCRdb's copy has only in-frame clones and lacks some. This sample yields a few hundred thousand clones, of which about 66% are seen a single time; around 2% belongs to the top ten. Sequenced input: PBMCs. These receptors originate from a female donor in good health and CMV-seronegative.

The J gene is TRBJ2-5, the V gene TRBV15, with D possibly TRBD2 on 6 matching bases. With the DNA end fitting TRBJ2-7 better, the J assignment may be wrong. The CDR3 is made up of 13 amino acids. From germline, CDR1 is LNHNV and CDR2 YYDKDF (reference sequence). CDR3 in amino acids: CATAARESYEQYF. CDR3 bases: TGTGCCACTGCGGCACGGGAGAGTTACGAGCAGTACTTC.

The V call is TRBV7-2, the J call TRBJ1-1, with a weak D call TRBD1 (5 bases). This CDR3 has 13 amino acids. Trimming cost V 5 bases and J 8 bases, with 15 bases left between them. Per germline, CDR1 SGHTA and CDR2 FQGNSA. The CDR3 protein is CASSLQTWGEAFF. The CDR3 coding sequence is TGTGCCAGCAGCCTCCAAACATGGGGCGAAGCTTTCTTT.